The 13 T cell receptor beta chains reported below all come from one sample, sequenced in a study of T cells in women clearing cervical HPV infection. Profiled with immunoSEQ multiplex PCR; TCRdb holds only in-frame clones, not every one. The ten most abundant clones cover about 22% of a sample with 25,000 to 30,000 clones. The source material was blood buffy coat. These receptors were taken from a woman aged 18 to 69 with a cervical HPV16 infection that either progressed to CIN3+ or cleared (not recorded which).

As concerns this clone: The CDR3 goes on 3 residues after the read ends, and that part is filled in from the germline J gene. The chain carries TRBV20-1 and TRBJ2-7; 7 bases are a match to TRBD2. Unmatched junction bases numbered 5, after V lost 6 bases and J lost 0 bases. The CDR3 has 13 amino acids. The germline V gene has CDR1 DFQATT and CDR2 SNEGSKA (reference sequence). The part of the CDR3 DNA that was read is TGCAGTGCCAGCGGGGTTAGCTCCTACGAG. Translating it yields CSASGVSSYE. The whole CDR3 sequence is CSASGVSSYEQYF.

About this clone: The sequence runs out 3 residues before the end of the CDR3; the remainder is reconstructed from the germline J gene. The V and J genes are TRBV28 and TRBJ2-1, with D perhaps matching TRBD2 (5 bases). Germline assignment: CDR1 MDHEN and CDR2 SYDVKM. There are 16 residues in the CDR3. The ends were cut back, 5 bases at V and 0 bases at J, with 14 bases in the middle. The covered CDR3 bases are TGTGCCAGCAGTCCGGATAGCGCCAACTCCTACAATGAG. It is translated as CASSPDSANSYNE. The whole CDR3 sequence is CASSPDSANSYNEQFF.

CDR3 amino acids: CASSESGLAGDSDTQYF. The CDR3 bases that were read are TGCGCCAGCAGTGAGTCGGGACTAGCGGGAGATAGTGATACG. This sequence joins TRBV10-1 and TRBJ2-3; 14 nucleotides line up with TRBD2. The CDR3 end is not reached by the read, which stops 3 residues before it; the germline J gene fills it in. The germline gives CDR1 WNHNN, CDR2 SYGVQD (reference sequence). J was trimmed by 6 bases and V by 0 bases; bases with no gene match: 5. There are 17 residues in the CDR3.

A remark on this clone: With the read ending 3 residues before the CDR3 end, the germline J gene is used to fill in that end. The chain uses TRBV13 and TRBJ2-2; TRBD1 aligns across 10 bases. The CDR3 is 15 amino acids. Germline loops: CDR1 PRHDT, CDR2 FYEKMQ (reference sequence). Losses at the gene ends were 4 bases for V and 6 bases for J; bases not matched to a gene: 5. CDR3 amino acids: CASSSTGGLAGELFF. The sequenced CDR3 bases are TGTGCCAGCAGCTCGACAGGGGGCTTGGCCGGGGAG.

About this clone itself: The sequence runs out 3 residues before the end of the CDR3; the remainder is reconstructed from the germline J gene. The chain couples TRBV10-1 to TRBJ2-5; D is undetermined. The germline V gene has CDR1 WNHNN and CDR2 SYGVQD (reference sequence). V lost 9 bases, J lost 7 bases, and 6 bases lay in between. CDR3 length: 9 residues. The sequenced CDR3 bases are TGCGCCAGAACGCGGACC. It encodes CARTRT. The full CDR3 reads CARTRTQYF.

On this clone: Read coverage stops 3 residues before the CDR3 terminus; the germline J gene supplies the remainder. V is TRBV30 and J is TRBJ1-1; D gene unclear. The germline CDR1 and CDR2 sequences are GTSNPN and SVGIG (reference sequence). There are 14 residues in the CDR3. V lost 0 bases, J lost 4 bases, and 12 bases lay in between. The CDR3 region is CAWSVDRGRTEAFF. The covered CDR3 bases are TGTGCCTGGAGTGTTGATCGGGGTCGCACTGAA.

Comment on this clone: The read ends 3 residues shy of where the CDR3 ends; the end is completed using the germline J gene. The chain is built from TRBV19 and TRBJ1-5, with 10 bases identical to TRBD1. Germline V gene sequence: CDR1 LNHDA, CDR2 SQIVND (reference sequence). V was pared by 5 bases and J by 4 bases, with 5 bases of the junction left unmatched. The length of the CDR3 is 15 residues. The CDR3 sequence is CASSPTGGANQPQHF. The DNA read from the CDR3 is TGTGCCAGTAGTCCGACAGGGGGCGCGAATCAGCCC.

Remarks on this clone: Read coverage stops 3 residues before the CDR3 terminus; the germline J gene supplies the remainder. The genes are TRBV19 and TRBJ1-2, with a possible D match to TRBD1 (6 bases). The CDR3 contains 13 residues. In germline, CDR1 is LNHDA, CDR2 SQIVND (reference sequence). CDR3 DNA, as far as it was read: TGTGCCAGTAGTAAGGACAGCTACAATGAC. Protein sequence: CASSKDSYND. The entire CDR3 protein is CASSKDSYNDYTF.

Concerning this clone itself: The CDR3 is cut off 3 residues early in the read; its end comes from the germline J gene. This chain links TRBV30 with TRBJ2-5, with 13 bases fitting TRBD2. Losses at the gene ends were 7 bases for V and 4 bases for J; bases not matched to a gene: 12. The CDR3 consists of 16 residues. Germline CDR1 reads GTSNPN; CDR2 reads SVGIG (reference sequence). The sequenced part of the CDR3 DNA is TGTGCCTCCGGACTAGCGGGAGTAGGGCTGAGAGAGACC. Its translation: CASGLAGVGLRET. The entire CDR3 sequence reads CASGLAGVGLRETQYF.

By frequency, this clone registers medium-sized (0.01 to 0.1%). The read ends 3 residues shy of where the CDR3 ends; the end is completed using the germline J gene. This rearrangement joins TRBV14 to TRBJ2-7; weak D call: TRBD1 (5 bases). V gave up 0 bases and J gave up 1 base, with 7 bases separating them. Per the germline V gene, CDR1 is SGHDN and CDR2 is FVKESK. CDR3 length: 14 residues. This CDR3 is CASSQDQGSYEQYF. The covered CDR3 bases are TGTGCCAGCAGCCAAGACCAGGGTTCCTACGAG. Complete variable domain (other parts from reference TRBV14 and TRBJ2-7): EAGVTQFPSHSVIEKGQTVTLRCDPISGHDNLYWYRRVMGKEIKFLLHFVKESKQDESGMPNNRFLAERTGGTYSTLKVQPAELEDSGVYFCASSQDQGSYEQYFGPGTRLTVT.

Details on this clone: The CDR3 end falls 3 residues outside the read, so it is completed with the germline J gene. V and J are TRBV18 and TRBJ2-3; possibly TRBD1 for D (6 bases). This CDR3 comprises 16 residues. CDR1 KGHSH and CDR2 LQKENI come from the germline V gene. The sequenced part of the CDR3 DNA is TGTGCCAGCTCACCGAGGACTCCTGGGGGCAATCAGCCG. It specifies CASSPRTPGGNQP. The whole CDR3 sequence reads CASSPRTPGGNQPQYF.

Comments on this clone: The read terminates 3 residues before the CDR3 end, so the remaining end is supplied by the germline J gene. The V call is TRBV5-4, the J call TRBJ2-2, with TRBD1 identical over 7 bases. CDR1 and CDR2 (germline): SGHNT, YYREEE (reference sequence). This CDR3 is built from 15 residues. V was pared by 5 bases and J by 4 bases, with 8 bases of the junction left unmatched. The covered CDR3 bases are TGTGCCAGCAGATCCGGACAGGACTTCACCGGGGAG. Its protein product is CASRSGQDFTGE. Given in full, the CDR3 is CASRSGQDFTGELFF.

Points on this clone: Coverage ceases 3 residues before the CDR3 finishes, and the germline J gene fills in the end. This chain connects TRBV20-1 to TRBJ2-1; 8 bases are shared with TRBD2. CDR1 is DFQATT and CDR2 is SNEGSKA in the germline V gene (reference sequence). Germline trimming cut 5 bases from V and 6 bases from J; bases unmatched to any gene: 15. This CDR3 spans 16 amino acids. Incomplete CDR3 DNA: TGCAGTGCTTACCCATCCAGCGGGAGCGGGTTCAATGAG. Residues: CSAYPSSGSGFNE. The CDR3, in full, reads CSAYPSSGSGFNEQFF.